This entry lists 31 T cell receptor beta chains sequenced from one sample in a study of T cell repertoires in cytomegalovirus infection. TCRdb re-called the reads through MiXCR, storing one row per CDR3 protein. The sample consists of roughly 250,000 distinct CDR3 sequences, roughly 20% of them appearing once. The sample comprised CD8+ T cells from PBMCs. The receptors here all came from a human donor in good health (CMV status not recorded). Some clones in this sample may be carry-over from other donors' samples.

The chain uses TRBV28 and TRBJ2-7; 9 positions match TRBD1. Germline CDR1 MDHEN, CDR2 SYDVKM. The CDR3 consists of 17 residues. With 2 bases clipped from V and 4 bases from J, the junction kept 12 bases outside the gene matches. The CDR3 protein is CASSLNPGQGEGYEQYF. The CDR3 DNA follows: TGTGCCAGCAGTTTAAACCCGGGACAGGGAGAGGGATACGAGCAGTACTTC.

A few counts support this clonotype. The chain carries TRBV19 and TRBJ1-5; TRBD1 is a possible D gene (5 bases). The CDR3 is 15 residues long. V shed 5 bases and J shed 1 base, with 12 bases lying between them. Germline assignment: CDR1 LNHDA and CDR2 SQIVND (reference sequence). The CDR3 DNA reads TGTGCCAGTAGTCCATGGTCAGGGAGCAATCAGCCCCAGCATTTT. Protein sequence: CASSPWSGSNQPQHF.

This clonotype appeared a few times. The chain employs TRBV6-5 and TRBJ1-2; perhaps TRBD1 as D (5 bases). Germline V gene sequence: CDR1 MNHEY, CDR2 SVGAGI. The germline V and J ends were trimmed by 2 bases and 6 bases, with 10 bases remaining between them. The CDR3 is 13 residues long. CDR3 in DNA: TGTGCCAGCAGTTACGGAGCAGGGAATGGCTACACCTTC. Its translation: CASSYGAGNGYTF.

This clonotype was recorded many times. V usage is TRBV7-2 and J usage is TRBJ2-5; unclear D gene. Trimming stripped 5 bases from V and 1 base from J, with 11 bases between. The germline gives CDR1 SGHTA, CDR2 FQGNSA. CDR3 length equals 14 residues. CDR3 loop: CASSPRHSQETQYF. Here the CDR3 DNA reads TGTGCCAGCAGCCCTCGGCATTCCCAAGAGACCCAGTACTTC.

This clonotype was counted ten times or more. The chain uses TRBV12-3 or TRBV12-4 and TRBJ1-2; D possibly corresponds to TRBD1 (5 bases). The CDR3 covers 12 residues. The V gene lost 5 bases and the J gene lost 7 bases, with 11 bases spanning the gap. The CDR3 DNA is TGTGCCAGCAGTCTCGACAGCGTTGGCTACACCTTC. It encodes CASSLDSVGYTF.

There are many counts of this clonotype. The chain recombines TRBV20-1 with TRBJ2-5; TRBD1 might be the D (7 bases). CDR3 length: 15 amino acids. CDR1 and CDR2 from the germline V gene are DFQATT and SNEGSKA (reference sequence). Trimming removed 6 bases from V and 3 bases from J, with 20 bases in between. The CDR3 DNA follows: TGCAGTGCCCCAGGAGGCGGGACAGAGGAAGAGACCCAGTACTTC. Protein: CSAPGGGTEEETQYF.

The chain is built from TRBV19 and TRBJ2-1; D is possibly TRBD2 (6 bases). The germline V gene has CDR1 LNHDA and CDR2 SQIVND (reference sequence). Between the trimmed V and J ends, which lost 7 bases and 6 bases, there was a span of 10 bases. CDR3 length: 12 residues. The CDR3 DNA follows: TGTGCCAGTACGGTCGGGGGCAATGAGCAGTTCTTC. It translates to CASTVGGNEQFF.

This clonotype was observed at least ten times. The rearrangement links TRBV28 to TRBJ2-5, with D uncertain. Trimming left V 3 bases short and J 4 bases short, with 9 bases between. The CDR3 totals 13 residues. The V gene's germline CDR1 is MDHEN and CDR2 SYDVKM. The CDR3 region has the DNA TGTGCCAGCAGTTTTGGGATAAGAGAGACCCAGTACTTC. Translated, it gives CASSFGIRETQYF.

This clonotype was recorded a few times. V gene TRBV6-1 combines with J gene TRBJ1-1, with TRBD1 as a possible D gene (6 bases). V lost 6 bases, J lost 3 bases, and 23 bases lay in between. Germline lookup yields CDR1 MNHNS and CDR2 SASEGT. The CDR3 spans 17 residues. The CDR3, as DNA: TGTGCCAGCAGCCCCGGGGGAGGGGGGTTGGTGGACACTGAAGCTTTCTTT. Amino acids: CASSPGGGGLVDTEAFF.

The chain has TRBV5-1 and TRBJ2-7, with D tentatively TRBD2 (7 bases). Germline loops: CDR1 SGHRS, CDR2 YFSETQ. The CDR3 sequence is 15 residues long. Trimming stripped 2 bases from V and 0 bases from J, with 12 bases between. CDR3 bases: TGCGCCAGCAGCTTACTCGGGGGGCCCTCCTACGAGCAGTACTTC. Translating gives CASSLLGGPSYEQYF.

The rearrangement links TRBV20-1 to TRBJ1-2, with D possibly matching TRBD1 (5 bases). CDR1 DFQATT and CDR2 SNEGSKA come from the germline V gene (reference sequence). The CDR3 contains 11 residues. Trimming stripped 5 bases from V and 8 bases from J, with 12 bases between. The CDR3 is CSASRGDGYTF. The CDR3 region has the DNA TGCAGTGCTTCTAGGGGAGACGGCTACACCTTC.

Concerning this clonotype: One base away lies a much larger clone, so this may be a sequencing read error. V is TRBV7-6 and J is TRBJ2-7, with 8 bases identical to TRBD1. Germline V gene lookup returns CDR1 SGHVS and CDR2 FNYEAQ. This CDR3 has 12 amino acids. The CDR3 is CACRWTGREQYF. As DNA, the CDR3 is TGTGCCTGCAGGTGGACAGGGCGCGAGCAGTACTTC.

The chain carries TRBV2 and TRBJ2-3; D unclear. Germline V gives CDR1 SNHLY, CDR2 FYNNEI. The germline V and J ends were trimmed by 10 bases and 6 bases, with 8 bases remaining between them. This CDR3 contains 10 residues. CDR3 DNA sequence: TGTGCCACCCAAGGGGATACGCAGTATTTT. Amino acids: CATQGDTQYF.

The J gene is TRBJ1-2, the V gene TRBV28; TRBD1 matches 7 bases. Germline CDR1 and CDR2: MDHEN and SYDVKM. This CDR3 has 15 amino acids. J gave up 8 bases and V 1 base, and 10 bases lay outside the gene matches. The CDR3 sequence is CASSLSLTGWSGYTF. CDR3 coding DNA: TGTGCCAGCAGTTTATCTCTGACAGGGTGGTCCGGCTACACCTTC.

The rearrangement links TRBV28 to TRBJ2-7; TRBD2 matches 7 bases. After removal of 6 bases from V and 3 bases from J, the junction contained 11 bases not matched to a gene. The germline gives CDR1 MDHEN, CDR2 SYDVKM. This CDR3 comprises 15 residues. The CDR3 is CASSYPSRGVYEQYF. The CDR3 bases are TGTGCCAGCAGCTATCCTTCTCGGGGGGTCTACGAGCAGTACTTC. The full variable domain, rest sourced from reference TRBV28 and TRBJ2-7, is DVKVTQSSRYLVKRTGEKVFLECVQDMDHENMFWYRQDPGLGLRLIYFSYDVKMKEKGDIPEGYSVSREKKERFSLILESASTNQTSMYLCASSYPSRGVYEQYFGPGTRLTVT.

This clonotype was seen a few times. This chain links TRBV12-3 or TRBV12-4 with TRBJ2-3; D tentatively fits TRBD1 or TRBD2 (6 bases each). Trimming removed 10 bases at V and 5 bases at J, with 22 bases between. The CDR3 loop spans 15 amino acids. CDR3 loop: CATHAVWGAKDTQYF. The DNA of the CDR3 is TGTGCCACCCACGCGGTGTGGGGGGCCAAAGATACGCAGTATTTT.

This clonotype was seen a handful of times. The rearrangement links TRBV6-2 or TRBV6-3 to TRBJ1-5; TRBD1 matches 10 bases. V gave up 4 bases and J gave up 5 bases; unmatched junction bases: 14. The germline gives CDR1 MNHEY, CDR2 SVGEGT. The CDR3 has 18 residues. The DNA for the CDR3 is TGTGCCAGCAGTTCCCTATGGAAGGACAGGGGGTATCATCAGCCCCAGCATTTT. Its translation is CASSSLWKDRGYHQPQHF.

The genes are TRBV9 and TRBJ2-5, with D possibly being TRBD2 (6 bases). V shed 3 bases and J shed 5 bases, with 17 bases lying between them. In germline, CDR1 is SGDLS, CDR2 YYNGEE. The CDR3 is made up of 15 amino acids. The DNA of the CDR3 is TGTGCCAGCAGCGGGGGACTCGGAACGACGGAGACCCAGTACTTC. It is translated as CASSGGLGTTETQYF.

This clonotype was counted between two and nine times. The chain uses TRBV7-8 and TRBJ2-1; D is unclear. Germline CDR1 reads SGHVS; CDR2 reads FQNEAQ. CDR3 length: 12 amino acids. V lost 0 bases, J lost 16 bases, and 13 bases lay in between. The CDR3 DNA reads TGTGCCAGCAGCTTAGCCCCACCGCCCCCCTTCTTC. It yields the protein CASSLAPPPPFF.

This clonotype was recorded many times. The chain couples TRBV19 to TRBJ2-1; the D gene is possibly TRBD1 (5 bases). The germline V gene has CDR1 LNHDA and CDR2 SQIVND (reference sequence). The V and J ends lost 6 bases and 6 bases respectively, with 18 bases between them. This CDR3 spans 15 amino acids. Written as DNA, the CDR3 is TGTGCCAGTAGGCCCCCGTCAACAGGATTCAATGAGCAGTTCTTC. This gives the protein CASRPPSTGFNEQFF.

This clonotype was seen a few times. Written as DNA, the CDR3 is TGTGCCAGCAGTTTACGACTAGCGGGGAACGGGCCCCGTCCCATATCCTACGAGCAGTACTTC. Translation gives CASSLRLAGNGPRPISYEQYF. J is TRBJ2-7 and V is TRBV28; 11 nucleotides align to TRBD2. Germline CDR1 and CDR2: MDHEN and SYDVKM. The CDR3 has 21 amino acids. After removal of 2 bases from V and 1 base from J, the junction contained 19 bases not matched to a gene. Complete variable domain (other parts from reference TRBV28 and TRBJ2-7): DVKVTQSSRYLVKRTGEKVFLECVQDMDHENMFWYRQDPGLGLRLIYFSYDVKMKEKGDIPEGYSVSREKKERFSLILESASTNQTSMYLCASSLRLAGNGPRPISYEQYFGPGTRLTVT.

V is TRBV20-1 and J is TRBJ2-1; possible D gene TRBD2, 5 bases. The V gene's germline CDR1 is DFQATT and CDR2 SNEGSKA (reference sequence). With 0 bases removed from V and 10 bases from J, the gap between germline ends came to 13 bases. The CDR3 has 13 residues. This CDR3 reads CSARDPGPGEQFF. The CDR3 nucleotides are TGCAGTGCTAGAGATCCTGGCCCGGGGGAGCAGTTCTTC.

The table lists this clonotype with a few counts. The CDR3 bases are TGTGCCAGTAGTTGGCAGTTCAATCAGCCCCAGCATTTT. Its protein is CASSWQFNQPQHF. The J gene is TRBJ1-5, the V gene TRBV19; no reliable D call. Trimming removed 5 bases at V and 3 bases at J, with 8 bases between. The CDR3 totals 13 residues. CDR1 is LNHDA and CDR2 is SQIVND in the germline V gene (reference sequence).

This clonotype was seen repeatedly, ten times or more. V and J are TRBV6-1 and TRBJ1-5; 8 positions agree with TRBD1. V shed 4 bases and J 5 bases; nucleotides not matched to a gene: 7. The CDR3 covers 15 residues. The V gene's germline CDR1 is MNHNS and CDR2 SASEGT. This CDR3 reads CASSVSGGGHQPQHF. The CDR3 nucleotides read TGTGCCAGCAGTGTCTCAGGGGGCGGGCATCAGCCCCAGCATTTT.

This clonotype was counted ten times or more. The chain has TRBV7-9 and TRBJ2-5; tentatively, D is TRBD1 (5 bases). V gave up 5 bases and J gave up 2 bases, with 12 bases separating them. The CDR3 loop spans 14 amino acids. The germline CDR1 and CDR2 sequences are SEHNR and FQNEAQ (reference sequence). CDR3 amino acids: CASSPDKYQETQYF. DNA for the CDR3: TGTGCCAGCAGCCCGGACAAATATCAAGAGACCCAGTACTTC.

The chain carries TRBV7-6 and TRBJ2-7, with D perhaps being TRBD1 or TRBD2 (5 bases each). Trimming took off 2 bases at V and 0 bases at J, with 11 bases between the two ends. CDR3 length: 15 residues. Germline CDR1 is SGHVS and CDR2 is FNYEAQ. The CDR3 sequence: CASSLWQGPSYEQYF. Here the CDR3 DNA reads TGTGCCAGCAGCTTATGGCAGGGACCCTCCTACGAGCAGTACTTC.

The J gene is TRBJ2-1, the V gene TRBV27; D is perhaps TRBD1 (5 bases). Trimming stripped 5 bases from V and 7 bases from J, with 12 bases between. There are 13 residues in the CDR3. Looked up from germline, CDR1 is MNHEY and CDR2 is SMNVEV (reference sequence). In DNA, the CDR3 is TGTGCCAGCAGTCCAGGGCACAGGAATGAGCAGTTCTTC. It codes for CASSPGHRNEQFF.

This clonotype was seen a few times. The rearrangement links TRBV13 to TRBJ1-6, with D possibly TRBD1 on 5 matching bases. Trimming pared 6 bases from V and 7 bases from J, leaving 10 bases between. Germline lookup yields CDR1 PRHDT and CDR2 FYEKMQ (reference sequence). This CDR3 region has 13 residues. The CDR3 bases are TGTGCCAGCAGTGGGGCAGGAAATTCACCCCTCCACTTT. It specifies CASSGAGNSPLHF. Using reference TRBV13 and TRBJ1-6 for the parts outside the CDR3, the full variable domain is AAGVIQSPRHLIKEKRETATLKCYPIPRHDTVYWYQQGPGQDPQFLISFYEKMQSDKGSIPDRFSAQQFSDYHSELNMSSLELGDSALYFCASSGAGNSPLHFGNGTRLTVT.

In its sample, this clonotype was seen a few times. The V gene is TRBV10-3, the J gene TRBJ1-1, with 12 bases identical to TRBD1. V lost 5 bases and J lost 2; bases outside the gene matches: 6. Per the germline V gene, CDR1 is ENHRY and CDR2 is SYGVKD. This CDR3 has 16 residues. In DNA, the CDR3 is TGTGCCATCAGTCCCGGGACAGGGGGCCCTAACACTGAAGCTTTCTTT. It encodes CAISPGTGGPNTEAFF.

J is TRBJ2-7 and V is TRBV2; TRBD2 is a possible D gene (5 bases). The CDR3 extends over 14 amino acids. CDR1 is SNHLY and CDR2 is FYNNEI in the germline V gene. V gave up 8 bases and J gave up 7 bases, with 21 bases separating them. This CDR3 is CASYAGLLLREQYF. As DNA, the CDR3 is TGTGCCAGCTACGCCGGACTGCTCCTACGAGAGCAGTACTTC. The complete variable domain, with remaining parts taken from reference TRBV2 and TRBJ2-7, reads EPEVTQTPSHQVTQMGQEVILRCVPISNHLYFYWYRQILGQKVEFLVSFYNNEISEKSEIFDDQFSVERPDGSNFTLKIRSTKLEDSAMYFCASYAGLLLREQYFGPGTRLTVT.

In its sample, this clonotype was seen a few times. The V call is TRBV7-9, the J call TRBJ2-7; 8 bases fit TRBD1. V shed 6 bases, J shed 5 bases, and the junction held 6 bases outside the gene matches. Germline assignment: CDR1 SEHNR and CDR2 FQNEAQ (reference sequence). The CDR3 contains 13 residues. CDR3 residues: CASRRTGSNEQYF. As DNA, the CDR3 is TGTGCCAGCAGACGGACAGGGAGTAACGAGCAGTACTTC.